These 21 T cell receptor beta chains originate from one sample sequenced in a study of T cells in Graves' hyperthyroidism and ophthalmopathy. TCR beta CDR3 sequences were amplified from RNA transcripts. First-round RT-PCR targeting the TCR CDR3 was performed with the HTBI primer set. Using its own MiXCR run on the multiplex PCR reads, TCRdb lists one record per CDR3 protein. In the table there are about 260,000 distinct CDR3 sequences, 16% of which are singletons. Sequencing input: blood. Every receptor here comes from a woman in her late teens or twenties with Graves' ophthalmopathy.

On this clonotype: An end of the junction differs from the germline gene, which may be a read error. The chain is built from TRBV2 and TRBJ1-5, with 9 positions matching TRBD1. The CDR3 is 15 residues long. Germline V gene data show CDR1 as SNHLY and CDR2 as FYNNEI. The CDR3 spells CANSRRDRGNQPQHF. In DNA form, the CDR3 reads TGTGCCAACAGTCGCCGGGACAGGGGCAATCAGCCCCAGCATTTT.

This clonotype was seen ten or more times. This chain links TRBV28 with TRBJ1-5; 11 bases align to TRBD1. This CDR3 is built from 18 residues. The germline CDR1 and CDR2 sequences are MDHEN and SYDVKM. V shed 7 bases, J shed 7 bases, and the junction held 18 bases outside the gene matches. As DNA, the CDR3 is TGTGCCAGCAATCTACCCACCGGGACAGGGGGAAGTCGGCAGCCCCAGCATTTT. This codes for CASNLPTGTGGSRQPQHF.

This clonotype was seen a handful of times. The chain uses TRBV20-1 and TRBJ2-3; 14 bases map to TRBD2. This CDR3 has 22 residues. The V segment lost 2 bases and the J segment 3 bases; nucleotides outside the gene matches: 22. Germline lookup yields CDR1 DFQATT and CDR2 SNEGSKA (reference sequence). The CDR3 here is CSARPYQAPGTSGRGGTDTQYF. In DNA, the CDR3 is TGCAGTGCTAGACCCTATCAAGCTCCCGGGACTAGCGGGAGAGGTGGGACAGATACGCAGTATTTT.

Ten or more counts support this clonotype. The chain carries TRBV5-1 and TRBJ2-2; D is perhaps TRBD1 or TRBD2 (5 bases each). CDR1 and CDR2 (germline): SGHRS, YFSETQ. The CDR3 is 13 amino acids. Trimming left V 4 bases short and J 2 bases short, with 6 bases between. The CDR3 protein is CASSRDNTGELFF. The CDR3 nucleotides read TGCGCCAGCAGCCGGGACAACACCGGGGAGCTGTTTTTT.

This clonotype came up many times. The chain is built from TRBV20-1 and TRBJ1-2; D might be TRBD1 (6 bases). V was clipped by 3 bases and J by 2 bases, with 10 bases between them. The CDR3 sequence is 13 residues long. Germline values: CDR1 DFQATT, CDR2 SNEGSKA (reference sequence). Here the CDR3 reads CSARTGGNYGYTF. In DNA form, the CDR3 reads TGCAGTGCTAGGACGGGGGGCAACTATGGCTACACCTTC.

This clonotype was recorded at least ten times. The DNA of the CDR3 is TGTGCCATCAGTTCCGGGAGCTTCCCCCCGAAAGAAAAACTGTTTTTT. Protein: CAISSGSFPPKEKLFF. The chain has TRBV10-3 and TRBJ1-4; D unclear. Germline V CDR1 and CDR2: ENHRY, SYGVKD. V gave up 5 bases and J gave up 8 bases, with 21 bases separating them. This CDR3 spans 16 amino acids.

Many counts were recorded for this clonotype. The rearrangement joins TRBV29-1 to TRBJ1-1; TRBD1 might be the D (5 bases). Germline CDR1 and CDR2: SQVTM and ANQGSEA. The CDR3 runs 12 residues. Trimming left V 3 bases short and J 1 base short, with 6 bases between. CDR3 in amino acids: CSVDTGNTEAFF. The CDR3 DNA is TGCAGCGTTGATACAGGGAACACTGAAGCTTTCTTT. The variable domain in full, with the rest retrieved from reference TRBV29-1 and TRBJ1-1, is SAVISQKPSRDICQRGTSLTIQCQVDSQVTMMFWYRQQPGQSLTLIATANQGSEATYESGFVIDKFPISRPNLTFSTLTVSNMSPEDSSIYLCSVDTGNTEAFFGQGTRLTVV.

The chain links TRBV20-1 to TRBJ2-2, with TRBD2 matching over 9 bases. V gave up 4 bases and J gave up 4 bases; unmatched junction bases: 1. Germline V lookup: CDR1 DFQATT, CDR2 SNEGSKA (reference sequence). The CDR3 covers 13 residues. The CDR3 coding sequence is TGCAGTGCTAATAGCGGGGGCACCGGGGAGCTGTTTTTT. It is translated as CSANSGGTGELFF.

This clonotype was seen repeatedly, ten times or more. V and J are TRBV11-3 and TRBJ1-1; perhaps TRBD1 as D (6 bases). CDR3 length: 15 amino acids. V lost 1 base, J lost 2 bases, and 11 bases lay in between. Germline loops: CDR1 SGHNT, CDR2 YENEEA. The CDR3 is CASSLGGQINTEAFF. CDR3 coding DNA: TGTGCCAGCAGCTTAGGTGGACAGATCAACACTGAAGCTTTCTTT.

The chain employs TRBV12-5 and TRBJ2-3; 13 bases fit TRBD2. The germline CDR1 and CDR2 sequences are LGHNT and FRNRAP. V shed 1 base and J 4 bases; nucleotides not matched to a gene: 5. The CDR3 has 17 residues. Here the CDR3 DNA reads TGTGCTAGTGGTTTGGAGGGACTAGCGGGAATCCCAGATACGCAGTATTTT. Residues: CASGLEGLAGIPDTQYF.

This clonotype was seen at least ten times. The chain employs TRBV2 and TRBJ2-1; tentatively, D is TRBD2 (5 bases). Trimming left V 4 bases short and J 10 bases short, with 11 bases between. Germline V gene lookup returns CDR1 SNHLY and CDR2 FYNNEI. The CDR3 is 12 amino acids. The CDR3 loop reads CASSGLRGEQFF. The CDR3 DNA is TGTGCCAGCAGTGGGCTCCGAGGGGAGCAGTTCTTC.

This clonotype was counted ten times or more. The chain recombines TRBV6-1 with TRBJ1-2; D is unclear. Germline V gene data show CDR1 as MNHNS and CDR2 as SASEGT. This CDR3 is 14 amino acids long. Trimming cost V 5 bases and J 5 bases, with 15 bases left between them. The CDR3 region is CASSSPNLGYGYTF. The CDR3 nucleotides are TGTGCCAGCAGTTCCCCTAACTTAGGGTATGGCTACACCTTC.

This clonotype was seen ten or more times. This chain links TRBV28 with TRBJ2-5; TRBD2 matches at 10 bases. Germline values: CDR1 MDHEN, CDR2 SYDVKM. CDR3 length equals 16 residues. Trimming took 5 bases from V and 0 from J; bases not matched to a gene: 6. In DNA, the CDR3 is TGTGCCAGCAGTACCCCTAGCGGGGGTTACCAAGAGACCCAGTACTTC. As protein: CASSTPSGGYQETQYF.

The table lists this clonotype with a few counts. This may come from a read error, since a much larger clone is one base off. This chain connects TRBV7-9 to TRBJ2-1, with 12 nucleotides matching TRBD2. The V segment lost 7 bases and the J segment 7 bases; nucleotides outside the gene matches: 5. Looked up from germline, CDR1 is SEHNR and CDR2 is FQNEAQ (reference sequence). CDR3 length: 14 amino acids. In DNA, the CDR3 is TGTGCCAGCAACTTCCTAGCGGGAGGGAATGAGCAGTTCTTC. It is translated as CASNFLAGGNEQFF.

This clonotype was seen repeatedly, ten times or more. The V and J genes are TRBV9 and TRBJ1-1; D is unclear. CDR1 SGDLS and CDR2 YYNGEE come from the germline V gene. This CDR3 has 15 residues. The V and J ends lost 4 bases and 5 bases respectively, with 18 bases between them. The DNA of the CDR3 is TGTGCCAGCAGCACTAAGGACGGACGAGGAACTGAAGCTTTCTTT. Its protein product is CASSTKDGRGTEAFF. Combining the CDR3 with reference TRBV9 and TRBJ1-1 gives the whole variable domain DSGVTQTPKHLITATGQRVTLRCSPRSGDLSVYWYQQSLDQGLQFLIQYYNGEERAKGNILERFSAQQFPDLHSELNLSSLELGDSALYFCASSTKDGRGTEAFFGQGTRLTVV.

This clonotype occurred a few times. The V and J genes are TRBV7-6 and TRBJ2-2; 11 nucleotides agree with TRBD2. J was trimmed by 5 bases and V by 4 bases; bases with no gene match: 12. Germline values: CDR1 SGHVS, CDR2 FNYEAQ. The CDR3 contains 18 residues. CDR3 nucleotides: TGTGCCAGCAGCTCATCATACATAGCGGGAGGGCCTACCGGGGAGCTGTTTTTT. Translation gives CASSSSYIAGGPTGELFF.

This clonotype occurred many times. The CDR3 DNA is TGCGCCAGCAGCTTGGCCGTGGGGGGAGGTCGGTACAATGAGCAGTTCTTC. This encodes CASSLAVGGGRYNEQFF. The J gene is TRBJ2-1, the V gene TRBV5-1, with D perhaps matching TRBD2 (6 bases). CDR1 and CDR2 (germline): SGHRS, YFSETQ. The CDR3 is 17 residues long. Trimming stripped 0 bases from V and 4 bases from J, with 17 bases between.

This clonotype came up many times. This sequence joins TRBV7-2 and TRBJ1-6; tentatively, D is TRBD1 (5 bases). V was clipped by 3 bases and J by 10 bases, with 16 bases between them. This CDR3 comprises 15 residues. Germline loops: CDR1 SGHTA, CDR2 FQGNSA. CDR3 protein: CASSFIKGWGSPLHF. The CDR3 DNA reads TGTGCCAGCAGCTTCATAAAGGGGTGGGGCTCACCCCTCCACTTT.

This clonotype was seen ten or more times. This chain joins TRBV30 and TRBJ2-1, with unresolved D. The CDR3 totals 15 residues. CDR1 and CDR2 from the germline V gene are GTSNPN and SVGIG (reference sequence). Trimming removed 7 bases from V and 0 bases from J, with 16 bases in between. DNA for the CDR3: TGTGCCTTATCCCCCGAGGATGGCTCCTACAATGAGCAGTTCTTC. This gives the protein CALSPEDGSYNEQFF.

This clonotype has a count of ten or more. This CDR3 is CASSLDGEKLFF. The CDR3 DNA reads as TGTGCCAGCAGCCTGGACGGGGAAAAACTGTTTTTT. The chain employs TRBV5-8 and TRBJ1-4, with D unclear. Germline V gives CDR1 SGHTS, CDR2 YDEGEE. The CDR3 runs to 12 residues. V was clipped by 4 bases and J by 8 bases, with 9 bases between them.

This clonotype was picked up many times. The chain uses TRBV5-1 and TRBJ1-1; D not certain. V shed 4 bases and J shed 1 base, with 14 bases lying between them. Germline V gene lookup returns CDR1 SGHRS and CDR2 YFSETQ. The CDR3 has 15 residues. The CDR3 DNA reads TGCGCCAGCAGCCTTAGACGGCTACCGAACACTGAAGCTTTCTTT. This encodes CASSLRRLPNTEAFF. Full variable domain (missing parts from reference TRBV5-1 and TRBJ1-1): KAGVTQTPRYLIKTRGQQVTLSCSPISGHRSVSWYQQTPGQGLQFLFEYFSETQRNKGNFPGRFSGRQFSNSRSEMNVSTLELGDSALYLCASSLRRLPNTEAFFGQGTRLTVV.